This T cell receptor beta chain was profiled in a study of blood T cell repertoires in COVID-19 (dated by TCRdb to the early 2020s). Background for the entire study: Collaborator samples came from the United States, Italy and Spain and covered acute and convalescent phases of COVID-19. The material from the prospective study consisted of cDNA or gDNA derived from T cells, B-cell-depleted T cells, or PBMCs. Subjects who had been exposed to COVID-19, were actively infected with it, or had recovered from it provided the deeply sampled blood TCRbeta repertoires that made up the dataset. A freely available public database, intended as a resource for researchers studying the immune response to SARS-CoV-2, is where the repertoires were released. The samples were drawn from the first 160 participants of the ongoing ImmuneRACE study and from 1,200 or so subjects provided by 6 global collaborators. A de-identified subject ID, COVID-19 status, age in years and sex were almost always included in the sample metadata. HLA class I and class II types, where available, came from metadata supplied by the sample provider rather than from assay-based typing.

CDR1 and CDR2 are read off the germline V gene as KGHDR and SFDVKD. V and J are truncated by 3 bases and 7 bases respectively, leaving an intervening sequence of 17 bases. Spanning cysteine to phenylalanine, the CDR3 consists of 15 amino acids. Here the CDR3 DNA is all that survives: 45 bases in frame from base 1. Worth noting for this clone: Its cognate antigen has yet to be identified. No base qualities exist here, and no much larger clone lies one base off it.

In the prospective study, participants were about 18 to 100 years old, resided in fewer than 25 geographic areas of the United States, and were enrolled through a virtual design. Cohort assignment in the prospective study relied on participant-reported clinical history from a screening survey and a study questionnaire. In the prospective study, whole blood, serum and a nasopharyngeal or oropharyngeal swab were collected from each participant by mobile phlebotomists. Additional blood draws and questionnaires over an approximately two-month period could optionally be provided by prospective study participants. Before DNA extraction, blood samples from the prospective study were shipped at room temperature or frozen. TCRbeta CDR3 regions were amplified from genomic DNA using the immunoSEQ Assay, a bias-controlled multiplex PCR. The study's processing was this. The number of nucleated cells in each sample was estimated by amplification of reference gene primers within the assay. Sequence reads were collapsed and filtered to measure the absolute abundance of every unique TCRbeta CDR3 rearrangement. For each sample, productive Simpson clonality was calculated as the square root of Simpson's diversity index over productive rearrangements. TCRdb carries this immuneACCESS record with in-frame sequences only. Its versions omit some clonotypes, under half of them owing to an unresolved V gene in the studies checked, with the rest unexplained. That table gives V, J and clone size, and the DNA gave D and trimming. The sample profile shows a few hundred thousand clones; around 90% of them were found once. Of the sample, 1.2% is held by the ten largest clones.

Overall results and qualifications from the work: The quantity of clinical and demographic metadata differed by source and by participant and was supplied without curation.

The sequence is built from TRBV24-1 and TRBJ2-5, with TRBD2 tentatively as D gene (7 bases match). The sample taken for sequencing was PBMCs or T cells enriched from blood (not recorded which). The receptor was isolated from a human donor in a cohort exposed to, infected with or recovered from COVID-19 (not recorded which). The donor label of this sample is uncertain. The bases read TGTGCCACCAGTGATCCACGGGGGGCCCCCGGGACCCAGTACTTC. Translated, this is CATSDPRGAPGTQYF.